These T cell receptor beta chains were read from a single sample in a study of blood T cells in healthy people across ages. MiXCR, run by TCRdb on the 5' RACE reads, gives a single entry per CDR3 protein. This sample carries fewer than 600,000 distinct CDR3 sequences, about 26% of them seen once, and the ten largest clones take over 3.5%. These records were also assigned to another study, of T cells of mothers and their children.

Input material: blood. The receptors were gathered from a boy younger than 10 in good health. Each CDR3 is given with its conserved first and last residue. D genes are given only for firm matches. Some rows have no size entry. The others give once, few or many, or a class for an expanded clone.

TRBV3-1	NA	NA	TRBJ2-7	TGTGCCAGCAGCCAAAACACACGCGAGCAGTACTTC	CASSQNTREQYF
TRBV18	NA	NA	TRBJ2-5	TGTGCCAGCTCACCCGCAGGAGGGTCCATTAAGCGAGAGTCCCAGTACTTC	CASSPAGGSIKRESQYF
TRBV18	NA	NA	TRBJ1-6	TGTGCCAGCTCACCCCTTTTTGGACAGACCCATAATTCACCCCTCCACTTT	CASSPLFGQTHNSPLHF
TRBV20-1	few	NA	TRBJ2-1	TGCAGTGCTAGGGGCCCGCTGGCCCACAATGAGCAGTTCTTC	CSARGPLAHNEQFF
TRBV10-2	NA	TRBD2	TRBJ2-5	TGCGCCAGCAGTGATCTCGGCGGGGGGGAGCAGTACTTC	CASSDLGGGEQYF
TRBV30	few	NA	TRBJ1-6	TGTGCCTGGAGTGTCGGGGGACCCCTCCACTTT	CAWSVGGPLHF
TRBV18	NA	TRBD1	TRBJ1-4	TGTGCCAGCTCACTCCGACAGGGGAATAATGAAAAACTGTTTTTT	CASSLRQGNNEKLFF
TRBV13	NA	TRBD1	TRBJ2-7	TGTGCCAGCAGCGAGGACAGGGTCTCCTACGAGCAGTACTTC	CASSEDRVSYEQYF
TRBV2	NA	TRBD2	TRBJ2-3	TGTGCCAGCAGTGACAGGACTAGCGGCACAGATACGCAGTATTTT	CASSDRTSGTDTQYF
TRBV10-3	few	NA	TRBJ1-2	TGTGCCATCACTGGAGCGGGGAACTATGGCTACACCTTC	CAITGAGNYGYTF
TRBV15	many	TRBD1	TRBJ2-4	TGTGCCACCAGCAGAACCGCCGAGGGGGCCCTTCAGTACTTC	CATSRTAEGALQYF
TRBV20-1	NA	NA	TRBJ2-3	TGCAGTGCTAGAGAGGGCGGCGTCTTACCTGGGGATACGCAGTATTTT	CSAREGGVLPGDTQYF
TRBV7-9	NA	NA	TRBJ2-3	TGTGCCAGCAGCGCCGACGGGGATAGGGATACGCAGTATTTT	CASSADGDRDTQYF
TRBV6-5	NA	NA	TRBJ1-1	TGTGCCAGCAGTTACTCGATAAGGACAGTCATGAACACTGAAGCTTTCTTT	CASSYSIRTVMNTEAFF
TRBV6-6	NA	NA	TRBJ2-5	TGTGCCAGCAGTTACCAGGGAGACTTCCAAGAGACCCAGTACTTC	CASSYQGDFQETQYF
TRBV3-1	many	TRBD1	TRBJ2-1	TGTGCCAGCAGCCGCACGGGACAGACACACAATGAGCAGTTCTTC	CASSRTGQTHNEQFF
TRBV20-1	NA	NA	TRBJ2-5	TGCAGTGCTAGACGGCGGGGACCTCAAGAGACCCAGTACTTC	CSARRRGPQETQYF
TRBV2	NA	NA	TRBJ2-5	TGTGCCAGCAGCGATCCGGACAGAATGTACCAAGAGACCCAGTACTTC	CASSDPDRMYQETQYF
TRBV12-3/TRBV12-4	NA	NA	TRBJ2-7	TGTGCCAGCAGTTTGCCGAAGGAGTACGAGCAGTACTTC	CASSLPKEYEQYF
TRBV10-2	NA	NA	TRBJ2-5	TGCGCCAGCAGATCAATGTCACAGGGCCACCGAGAGACCCAGTACTTC	CASRSMSQGHRETQYF
TRBV7-9	NA	NA	TRBJ1-5	TGTGCCAGCAGCTATTCCGATCAGCCCCAGCATTTT	CASSYSDQPQHF
TRBV20-1	NA	NA	TRBJ2-7	TGCAGTGCTAGAGATCGGGAACGGAGCTACGAGCAGTACTTC	CSARDRERSYEQYF
TRBV20-1	once	NA	TRBJ1-1	TGCAGTGGGGCCCGGATGAACACTGAAGCTTTCTTT	CSGARMNTEAFF
TRBV18	few	NA	TRBJ2-7	TGTGCCAGCTCCCTTCAGGGCAGGGAGGAATACTTC	CASSLQGREEYF
TRBV11-3	NA	NA	TRBJ2-2	TGTGCCAGCAGCTCCGCGACCGGGGAGCTGTTTTTT	CASSSATGELFF
TRBV6-1	NA	TRBD2	TRBJ2-1	TGTGCCAGCAGTGACGGACTAGCGGGAAGCTCCTACAATGAGCAGTTCTTC	CASSDGLAGSSYNEQFF
TRBV29-1	few	NA	TRBJ2-7	TGCAGCGTTCAGCCCCCAGGGGTAGAGCAGTACTTC	CSVQPPGVEQYF
TRBV6-1	NA	TRBD1	TRBJ2-7	TGTGCCAGCAGTGACCCCAGGGGGTGGGACTACGAGCAGTACTTC	CASSDPRGWDYEQYF
TRBV6-6	NA	TRBD2	TRBJ2-5	TGTGCCAGCAAGGAGCGGGGGACTCAAGAGACCCAGTACTTC	CASKERGTQETQYF
TRBV6-5	NA	TRBD2	TRBJ2-7	TGTGCCAGCAGCCGCGGACTAGCGGGGCCAGAGCAGTACTTC	CASSRGLAGPEQYF
TRBV20-1	few	NA	TRBJ2-5	TGCAGTGCTAGGGCTCCCACCATCGCCCAGTACTTC	CSARAPTIAQYF
TRBV7-9	few	NA	TRBJ1-2	TGTGCCAGCAGCTTAGACCACTATGGCTACACCTTC	CASSLDHYGYTF